These 8 T cell receptor beta chains were sequenced from one sample in a study of cytomegalovirus exposure and HLA in healthy donors. Use of 60 Vbeta and 13 Jbeta primers characterized the PCR. Libraries were prepared by immunoSEQ multiplex PCR; TCRdb keeps only in-frame clonotypes and omits some of them. This table has around 120,000 clones, roughly four fifths appearing once. Sequencing was done on a sample of PBMCs. The origin of the receptors is a male donor in good health and CMV-seropositive.

This clone was found once. The chain uses TRBV29-1 and TRBJ2-7; 8 bases are a match to TRBD1. With 4 bases clipped from V and 5 bases from J, the junction kept 7 bases outside the gene matches. The V gene's germline CDR1 is SQVTM and CDR2 ANQGSEA. The CDR3 totals 13 residues. For the CDR3, the DNA is TGCAGCGTTGGACAGGGGCACGCCGACGAGCAGTACTTC. Amino acid sequence: CSVGQGHADEQYF.

The chain carries TRBV5-1 and TRBJ2-5; D might be TRBD1 (6 bases). CDR3 length: 16 amino acids. The V and J ends lost 2 bases and 3 bases respectively, with 17 bases between them. Per germline, CDR1 SGHRS and CDR2 YFSETQ. CDR3 sequence reads: CASSFAVQGSKETQYF. In DNA form, the CDR3 reads TGCGCCAGCAGCTTCGCGGTTCAGGGGAGCAAAGAGACCCAGTACTTC. Full variable domain (rest looked up from reference TRBV5-1 and TRBJ2-5): KAGVTQTPRYLIKTRGQQVTLSCSPISGHRSVSWYQQTPGQGLQFLFEYFSETQRNKGNFPGRFSGRQFSNSRSEMNVSTLELGDSALYLCASSFAVQGSKETQYFGPGTRLLVL.

This clone has just a few counts. The CDR3 region has the DNA TGTGCCAGCAGGGCACAGGGGAATCAGCCCCAGCATTTT. This sequence encodes CASRAQGNQPQHF. The gene calls are TRBV2 and TRBJ1-5; 7 bases fit TRBD1. This CDR3 is built from 13 residues. Germline CDR1 is SNHLY and CDR2 is FYNNEI. J gave up 4 bases and V 6 bases, and 3 bases lay outside the gene matches.

This sequence joins TRBV7-8 and TRBJ2-5; 8 bases align to TRBD2. This CDR3 region has 15 residues. The germline V gene has CDR1 SGHVS and CDR2 FQNEAQ. Losses at the gene ends were 1 base for V and 5 bases for J; bases not matched to a gene: 6. This CDR3 reads CASSLVSGRGETQYF. CDR3 nucleotides: TGTGCCAGCAGCTTAGTCAGCGGGAGAGGGGAGACCCAGTACTTC.

CDR3 sequence: CASSYAPRGYEQYF. The CDR3 DNA follows: TGTGCCAGCAGTTACGCGCCCCGGGGTTACGAGCAGTACTTC. This chain uses TRBV6-5 with TRBJ2-7, with a possible D match to TRBD2 (5 bases). Germline values: CDR1 MNHEY, CDR2 SVGAGI. The CDR3 has 14 amino acids. V lost 2 bases and J 4 bases, leaving 12 bases between the germline ends.

The rearrangement uses TRBV27 and TRBJ2-7; the D gene is possibly TRBD2 (5 bases). Germline V gene lookup returns CDR1 MNHEY and CDR2 SMNVEV (reference sequence). V lost 5 bases to trimming and J lost 3 bases, with 17 bases between them. The CDR3 has 15 residues. The CDR3, as DNA: TGTGCCAGCAGTAGGTTCCCTTACAGCGGCTACGAGCAGTACTTC. It is translated as CASSRFPYSGYEQYF.

A note on this clone: Germline is not matched at one junction end, which may reflect a read error. V is TRBV27 and J is TRBJ1-3, with D uncertain. The length of the CDR3 is 15 residues. Germline lookup yields CDR1 MNHEY and CDR2 SMNVEV (reference sequence). The CDR3 DNA follows: TGTGCCAGCAGTTTATCATCGTCCGTTGGAGACACCATATATTTT. The encoded protein is CASSLSSSVGDTIYF.

This clone was detected only once. Other DNA sequences in this sample translate to the same CDR3. The chain combines TRBV15 with TRBJ2-7, with TRBD2 matching 8 bases. The germline gives CDR1 LNHNV, CDR2 YYDKDF (reference sequence). V lost 0 bases to trimming and J lost 4 bases; unmatched junction nucleotides: 20. CDR3 length: 20 residues. The CDR3, as DNA: TGTGCCACCAGCAGAGAAGGCAGCCCTCTAGTGAGCGGGAGTGGTTACGAGCAGTACTTC. It yields the protein CATSREGSPLVSGSGYEQYF.